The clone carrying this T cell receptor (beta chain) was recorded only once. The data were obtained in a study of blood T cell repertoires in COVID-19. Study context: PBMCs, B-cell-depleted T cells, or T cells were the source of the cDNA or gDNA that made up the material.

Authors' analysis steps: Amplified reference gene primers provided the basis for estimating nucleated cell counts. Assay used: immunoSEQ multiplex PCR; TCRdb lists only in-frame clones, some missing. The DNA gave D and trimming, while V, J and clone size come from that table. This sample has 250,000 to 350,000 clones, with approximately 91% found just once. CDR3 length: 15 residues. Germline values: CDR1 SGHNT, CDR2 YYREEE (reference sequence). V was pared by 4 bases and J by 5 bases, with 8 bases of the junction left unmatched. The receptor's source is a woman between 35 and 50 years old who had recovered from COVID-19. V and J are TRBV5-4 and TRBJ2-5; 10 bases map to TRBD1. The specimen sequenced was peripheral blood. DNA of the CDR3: TGTGCCAGCAGCCTGACAGGGGGCGCGGTGGAGACCCAGTACTTC. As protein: CASSLTGGAVETQYF. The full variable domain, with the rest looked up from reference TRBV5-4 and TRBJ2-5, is ETGVTQSPTHLIKTRGQQVTLRCSSQSGHNTVSWYQQALGQGPQFIFQYYREEENGRGNFPPRFSGLQFPNYSSELNVNALELDDSALYLCASSLTGGAVETQYFGPGTRLLVL.